This T cell receptor (beta chain) derives from a study of blood T cell repertoires in COVID-19. Study information: PBMCs, B-cell-depleted T cells, or T cells provided the cDNA or gDNA that made up the material.

The V end was cut by 2 bases, the J end by 1 base, with 11 bases between. The germline gives CDR1 GTSNPN, CDR2 SVGIG (reference sequence). The CDR3 extends over 14 amino acids. The protocol was immunoSEQ multiplex PCR, while the TCRdb copy is restricted to in-frame clones and leaves out a portion. Of approximately 170,000 clones in the sample, 81% are singletons; the top ten hold 11%. The chain uses TRBV30 and TRBJ1-1, with D uncertain. Sequencing was carried out using peripheral blood. The receptor was derived from a human donor in a cohort sampled during active COVID-19. As DNA, the CDR3 is TGTGCCTGGAGTCCGATTGGCCAGAACACTGAAGCTTTCTTT. It is translated as CAWSPIGQNTEAFF. The variable domain in full, completed from reference TRBV30 and TRBJ1-1, reads SQTIHQWPATLVQPVGSPLSLECTVEGTSNPNLYWYRQAAGRGLQLLFYSVGIGQISSEVPQNLSASRPQDRQFILSSKKLLLSDSGFYLCAWSPIGQNTEAFFGQGTRLTVV.